These T cell receptor beta chains were read from a single sample in a study of CD8 T cells in ankylosing spondylitis. Each CDR3 protein gets one entry after TCRdb re-called the 5' RACE reads with MiXCR. The data show under 450,000 distinct CDR3 sequences, about 20% seen once. Sequencing used blood, either unsorted or a sorted T cell fraction (not recorded which). Every receptor here comes from a male donor with ankylosing spondylitis or in good health (not recorded which). Both conserved end residues are part of each CDR3. The D gene is left open where the match is weak. Size tells how often a clone was seen (once, few, many) or the class of an expanded clone, and some rows leave it out.

CDR3 DNA | CDR3 protein | J gene | CDR3 length | V gene | clone size | D gene
TGTGCCACCAGTTCCGGGACAGGGGTGATCCTCAGCACAGATACGCAGTATTTT | CATSSGTGVILSTDTQYF | TRBJ2-3 | 18 | TRBV24-1 | few | TRBD1
TGTGCCAGCAGCCGGCCGGCGGGGGGCGGGGAGACCCAGTACTTC | CASSRPAGGGETQYF | TRBJ2-5 | 15 | TRBV2 | - | TRBD2
TGCAGTGCCAGCCTCGGGGGTGTTACCTACGAGCAGTACTTC | CSASLGGVTYEQYF | TRBJ2-7 | 14 | TRBV20-1 | - | -
TGTGCCAGCAGTTTAGCGACGCGGCCTAATGAGCAGTTCTTC | CASSLATRPNEQFF | TRBJ2-1 | 14 | TRBV12-3/TRBV12-4 | few | -
TGTGCCATCAGAGAGACAGCCTCCTCCTACAATGAGCAGTTCTTC | CAIRETASSYNEQFF | TRBJ2-1 | 15 | TRBV10-3 | many | -
TGTGCCAGCAGTTTGGGCCAGACCACTGAAGCTTTCTTT | CASSLGQTTEAFF | TRBJ1-1 | 13 | TRBV12-3/TRBV12-4 | many | -
TGTGCCAGCAGCTTAGCCAGTAGCGGGGCCCTTGCGGATACGCAGTATTTT | CASSLASSGALADTQYF | TRBJ2-3 | 17 | TRBV7-9 | few | TRBD2
TGTGCCAGCAGTTACTCGACGGGGCGGAACACAGATACGCAGTATTTT | CASSYSTGRNTDTQYF | TRBJ2-3 | 16 | TRBV6-5 | few | -
TGCAGTGCTAGAGATTTCATGGGTCCGGAGGTCGTGGAGCAGTACTTC | CSARDFMGPEVVEQYF | TRBJ2-7 | 16 | TRBV20-1 | few | -
TGTGCCAGCAGCCCCCTCGGGGTAGGCTCACCCCTCCACTTT | CASSPLGVGSPLHF | TRBJ1-6 | 14 | TRBV28 | - | -
TGCGCCAGCAGCCAAGATCGAGGGACAGCCTACGAGCAGTACTTC | CASSQDRGTAYEQYF | TRBJ2-7 | 15 | TRBV4-1 | - | TRBD1
TGTGCCAGCAGCTTAGTACTGGCGGGCGGATACAATGAGCAGTTCTTC | CASSLVLAGGYNEQFF | TRBJ2-1 | 16 | TRBV7-9 | few | -
TGTGCCAGCAGCTTAGGATCAGGGCACACTGAAGCTTTCTTT | CASSLGSGHTEAFF | TRBJ1-1 | 14 | TRBV7-8 | few | -
TGTGCCAGCAGTGTTAGCGGGTACAATGAGCAGTTCTTC | CASSVSGYNEQFF | TRBJ2-1 | 13 | TRBV12-3/TRBV12-4 | many | TRBD2
TGCGCCAGCATGGCTACAGGATACGAGCAGTACTTC | CASMATGYEQYF | TRBJ2-7 | 12 | TRBV10-2 | - | -
TGTGCCAGCAGTTTAGTACTTAACAATGAGCAGTTCTTC | CASSLVLNNEQFF | TRBJ2-1 | 13 | TRBV12-3/TRBV12-4 | - | -
TGCGCCAGCTTGAAGCGGGGGGCAGGGACCCAGTACTTC | CASLKRGAGTQYF | TRBJ2-5 | 13 | TRBV10-1 | few | TRBD2
TGCAGTGCTGAGGGCCGGGACCCCTTCCACGAGCAGTACTTC | CSAEGRDPFHEQYF | TRBJ2-7 | 14 | TRBV20-1 | - | -
TGCAGCGTGGACTTGGGACGGATCCAAGAGACCCAGTACTTC | CSVDLGRIQETQYF | TRBJ2-5 | 14 | TRBV29-1 | - | -
TGTGCCTGGAGTACCGGACGAGACGAGCAGTACTTC | CAWSTGRDEQYF | TRBJ2-7 | 12 | TRBV30 | - | -
TGTGCCAGCAGTGAAGCCACAGGGCTCCCAGATACGCAGTATTTT | CASSEATGLPDTQYF | TRBJ2-3 | 15 | TRBV2 | - | -
TGTGCCAGCAGCTTAGATCCCGGGCCCTCCACAGATACGCAGTATTTT | CASSLDPGPSTDTQYF | TRBJ2-3 | 16 | TRBV11-2 | once | -
TGTGCCAGCACTTTAGTGGGGGGCACAGATACGCAGTATTTT | CASTLVGGTDTQYF | TRBJ2-3 | 14 | TRBV27 | few | -
TGCAGCGTAACCCCGACAGGGTTCCACGAGCAGTACTTC | CSVTPTGFHEQYF | TRBJ2-7 | 13 | TRBV29-1 | - | TRBD1
TGTGCCAGCAGTACCCCGCAAGGGAGGTCCTACAATGAGCAGTTCTTC | CASSTPQGRSYNEQFF | TRBJ2-1 | 16 | TRBV12-3/TRBV12-4 | - | -
TGTGCCAGCAGTTTATCGACAGGGAATGAGCAGTTCTTC | CASSLSTGNEQFF | TRBJ2-1 | 13 | TRBV28 | few | TRBD1
TGTGCCAGCACCCAGGGAGCCGGCTACACCTTC | CASTQGAGYTF | TRBJ1-2 | 11 | TRBV12-3/TRBV12-4 | few | -
TGTGCCAGCAGTTTGGGACAGGGATCGTTCGCGAACACCGGGGAGCTGTTTTTT | CASSLGQGSFANTGELFF | TRBJ2-2 | 18 | TRBV12-3/TRBV12-4 | - | TRBD1
TGTGCCAGCAGTTCCGGGGCCCTAAACTATGGCTACACCTTC | CASSSGALNYGYTF | TRBJ1-2 | 14 | TRBV12-3/TRBV12-4 | few | -
TGCAGTGCTAGAGCTGGGGACAGGGGCTGGGGCGAGCAGTACTTC | CSARAGDRGWGEQYF | TRBJ2-7 | 15 | TRBV20-1 | few | TRBD1
TGTGCCAGCACTCCATCGGGGGGCAGGGCAGCAGATACGCAGTATTTT | CASTPSGGRAADTQYF | TRBJ2-3 | 16 | TRBV9 | few | -
TGTGCCAGCAGCTTTGGGAGGGGGGCAAATGAGCAGTTCTTC | CASSFGRGANEQFF | TRBJ2-1 | 14 | TRBV7-9 | - | -
TGTGCCACCCTATCGCAGCAGTCTAGCTCCTACAATGAGCAGTTCTTC | CATLSQQSSSYNEQFF | TRBJ2-1 | 16 | TRBV6-1 | few | -
TGCAGCGGTATATTAGCGGGGCGGGAGTGGGATGAGCAGTTCTTC | CSGILAGREWDEQFF | TRBJ2-1 | 15 | TRBV29-1 | - | TRBD2
TGTGCCAGCAGCTTAGCGGGGGGCTCACACAATGAGCAGTTCTTC | CASSLAGGSHNEQFF | TRBJ2-1 | 15 | TRBV7-6 | - | -
TGCAGTGCTAGAGCTAGAGGGACTAGCGGGGGGGAAAAAAACATTCAGTACTTC | CSARARGTSGGEKNIQYF | TRBJ2-4 | 18 | TRBV20-1 | - | TRBD2
TGTGCCAGCACCCAGGGCGGGGGGGCTGTGAATGAGCAGTTCTTC | CASTQGGGAVNEQFF | TRBJ2-1 | 15 | TRBV12-3/TRBV12-4 | few | TRBD2
TGCAGTGCTAGATCTTCAGGGCCTACCGGGGAGCTGTTTTTT | CSARSSGPTGELFF | TRBJ2-2 | 14 | TRBV20-1 | few | -
TGCAGTGCTCGGATCTGGGGTAACTACGAGCAGTACTTC | CSARIWGNYEQYF | TRBJ2-7 | 13 | TRBV20-1 | - | -
TGTGCCAGCAGTGACAGGACAGGGGGCTCGGAGACCCAGTACTTC | CASSDRTGGSETQYF | TRBJ2-5 | 15 | TRBV6-1 | - | TRBD1
TGTGCCAGCAGCCCACTCGGGGGACTGGGTTCACCCCTCCACTTT | CASSPLGGLGSPLHF | TRBJ1-6 | 15 | TRBV7-3 | few | -
TGCGCCAGCAGTGTCCCACCTTGGGGGGCGAATGAGCAGTTCTTC | CASSVPPWGANEQFF | TRBJ2-1 | 15 | TRBV10-2 | - | -
TGCGCCAGCAGACTCGGGACTAGCGGGAACACCGGGGAGCTGTTTTTT | CASRLGTSGNTGELFF | TRBJ2-2 | 16 | TRBV4-1 | - | TRBD2
TGTGCCAGCATCCAACCAAGGCGACGGGACGATATAAACAATGAGCAGTTCTTC | CASIQPRRRDDINNEQFF | TRBJ2-1 | 18 | TRBV12-3/TRBV12-4 | - | -
TGCAGTGCTAGCGGGCAGGGAAATTCACCCCTCCACTTT | CSASGQGNSPLHF | TRBJ1-6 | 13 | TRBV20-1 | - | -
TGTGCCAGCAGTTTCGACAGGGGCTTCTACAATGAGCAGTTCTTC | CASSFDRGFYNEQFF | TRBJ2-1 | 15 | TRBV25-1 | few | TRBD1
TGCGCCAGCAGCCAATTTGGGGGTGGCTACCGGGAGCTGTTTTTT | CASSQFGGGYRELFF | TRBJ2-2 | 15 | TRBV4-1 | - | -
TGTGCCAGCAGCCCCGGGCTTTTTCTCTCCTACGAGCAGTACTTC | CASSPGLFLSYEQYF | TRBJ2-7 | 15 | TRBV5-6 | - | -